One and the same sample provided the 16 T cell receptor beta chains below, sequenced in a study of human versus mouse CDR3 diversity and MHC coevolution. TCRdb keeps only in-frame clones here, not all; method: immunoSEQ multiplex PCR. Among about 81,000 clones, approximately 92% were seen once, and the ten largest hold roughly 1.3%. The sequencing sample was made of naive CD4+ T cells from blood. Subset in this sample: CD45RO-negative CD62L-positive naive CD4 T cells. These TCRs come from a person between 30 and 69 years old in good health.

This chain links TRBV7-3 with TRBJ2-6; 7 nucleotides align to TRBD1. This CDR3 is 17 amino acids long. CDR1 and CDR2 (germline): SGHTA, FQGTGA. The junction had 4 bases not matched to a gene; V was cut back by 1 base and J by 1 base. This CDR3 reads CASSLRPGGSGANVLTF. CDR3 DNA: TGTGCCAGCAGCTTAAGGCCAGGGGGATCTGGGGCCAACGTCCTGACTTTC.

This clone showed up just once. The rearrangement joins TRBV5-8 to TRBJ2-4; 11 nucleotides match TRBD2. Germline V CDR1 and CDR2: SGHTS, YDEGEE. The CDR3 is 17 residues long. The V segment lost 0 bases and the J segment 4 bases; nucleotides outside the gene matches: 6. The CDR3 sequence is CASSLAVAGGPKNIQYF. Written as DNA, the CDR3 is TGTGCCAGCAGCTTGGCGGTAGCGGGAGGGCCAAAAAACATTCAGTACTTC.

V usage is TRBV18 and J usage is TRBJ1-1, with D perhaps matching TRBD1 (6 bases). The CDR3 has 14 amino acids. Per germline, CDR1 KGHSH and CDR2 LQKENI. Trimming stripped 2 bases from V and 4 bases from J, with 11 bases between. Here the CDR3 DNA reads TGTGCCAGCTCACCAGGGGGCGCGGGCACTGAAGCTTTCTTT. Its protein is CASSPGGAGTEAFF.

The rearrangement uses TRBV19 and TRBJ2-5; 7 nucleotides align to TRBD1. Germline CDR1 reads LNHDA; CDR2 reads SQIVND (reference sequence). The CDR3 sequence is 13 residues long. Trimming at V came to 5 bases and at J to 5 bases, leaving 5 bases not matched to a gene. The CDR3 loop is CASSPPRGETQYF. CDR3 coding DNA: TGTGCCAGTAGTCCCCCCAGGGGGGAGACCCAGTACTTC.

The chain combines TRBV7-9 with TRBJ2-7; TRBD2 agrees at 10 bases. V trimming: 1 base; J trimming: 5 bases; junction bases outside the gene matches: 5. This CDR3 is built from 15 residues. CDR1 and CDR2 (germline): SEHNR, FQNEAQ (reference sequence). Written as DNA, the CDR3 is TGTGCCAGCAGCTTAGGGGTCCTAGCGGGAGACGAGCAGTACTTC. Protein product: CASSLGVLAGDEQYF.

The chain links TRBV7-3 to TRBJ2-1; 11 bases match TRBD2. Germline assignment: CDR1 SGHTA and CDR2 FQGTGA. With V trimmed by 5 bases and J by 4 bases, 10 bases remained unmatched. The CDR3 contains 17 residues. This chain's CDR3 is CASSARSGTSGYNEQFF. DNA of the CDR3: TGTGCCAGCAGCGCCCGTTCCGGGACTAGCGGTTACAATGAGCAGTTCTTC.

This chain links TRBV19 with TRBJ2-7; D ambiguous. Germline values: CDR1 LNHDA, CDR2 SQIVND (reference sequence). The CDR3 sequence is 13 residues long. V was cut by 1 base and J by 2 bases, with 6 bases left in between. The CDR3 bases are TGTGCCAGTAGTATAGCCACAGCCTACGAGCAGTACTTC. It yields the protein CASSIATAYEQYF.

The rearrangement joins TRBV19 to TRBJ1-5; D unclear. Germline CDR1 reads LNHDA; CDR2 reads SQIVND (reference sequence). This CDR3 comprises 13 residues. Trimming shortened V by 5 bases and J by 5 bases, and 10 bases separated the two germline ends. CDR3 coding DNA: TGTGCCAGTAGTTCCGACCGGGATCAGCCCCAGCATTTT. Protein: CASSSDRDQPQHF.

V and J are TRBV18 and TRBJ1-1; possibly TRBD1 for D (6 bases). CDR3 size: 13 residues. Germline lookup yields CDR1 KGHSH and CDR2 LQKENI. Trimming shortened V by 2 bases and J by 5 bases, and 9 bases separated the two germline ends. The CDR3 nucleotides are TGTGCCAGCTCACCAAGGGGGATGACTGAAGCTTTCTTT. Translated: CASSPRGMTEAFF.

In this sample, this clone turned up once. The chain recombines TRBV19 with TRBJ2-3, with 7 bases lining up with TRBD2. After removal of 1 base from V and 1 base from J, the junction contained 5 bases not matched to a gene. This CDR3 region has 16 residues. Germline CDR1 reads LNHDA; CDR2 reads SQIVND (reference sequence). This CDR3 is CASSIVGRGGTDTQYF. Written as DNA, the CDR3 is TGTGCCAGTAGTATAGTGGGACGGGGGGGCACAGATACGCAGTATTTT.

A single count supports this clone. The junction departs from the called germline gene at one end, perhaps through a read error. This rearrangement joins TRBV6-5 to TRBJ2-7, with 11 nucleotides matching TRBD2. The germline CDR1 and CDR2 sequences are MNHEY and SVGAGI. The CDR3 covers 14 residues. The CDR3 sequence is CASRTSGSSYGQYF. The CDR3 DNA is TGTGCCAGCAGAACTAGCGGGAGTAGTTACGGGCAGTACTTC.

The chain employs TRBV7-2 and TRBJ2-7; TRBD1 matches 11 bases. Trimming at V came to 4 bases and at J to 7 bases, leaving 6 bases not matched to a gene. The germline V gene encodes CDR1 SGHTA and CDR2 FQGNSA. There are 14 residues in the CDR3. CDR3 region: CASSSGQGAEEQYF. The CDR3 DNA reads TGTGCCAGCAGCTCTGGACAGGGGGCAGAAGAGCAGTACTTC.

The V gene is TRBV7-9, the J gene TRBJ1-5, with 9 bases lining up with TRBD1. The CDR3 runs to 16 residues. J lost 5 bases, V lost 5 bases, and 10 bases had no gene match. In germline, CDR1 is SEHNR, CDR2 FQNEAQ (reference sequence). The CDR3 loop reads CASSLGTGSLYQPQHF. The CDR3 DNA reads as TGTGCCAGCAGCCTAGGGACAGGGTCTCTATATCAGCCCCAGCATTTT.

This chain links TRBV5-4 with TRBJ2-7; 8 nucleotides align to TRBD1. This CDR3 is built from 15 residues. V lost 4 bases to trimming and J lost 4 bases; unmatched junction nucleotides: 10. Germline CDR1 is SGHNT and CDR2 is YYREEE (reference sequence). The CDR3 region is CASSRQGQGKYEQYF. The CDR3, as DNA: TGTGCCAGCAGCCGCCAAGGACAGGGAAAGTACGAGCAGTACTTC.

The J gene is TRBJ2-1, the V gene TRBV7-2; D might be TRBD2 (6 bases). Germline V gene sequence: CDR1 SGHTA, CDR2 FQGNSA. V was pared by 4 bases and J by 11 bases, with 15 bases between. The CDR3 consists of 13 residues. The CDR3 DNA sequence: TGTGCCAGCAGCTCGAGACTAGACACTAAGCAGTTCTTC. As protein: CASSSRLDTKQFF.

Regarding this clone: At one end the junction does not follow the germline gene, possibly because of a read error. The same CDR3 can be traced to other DNA sequences in this sample. The V call is TRBV29-1, the J call TRBJ2-7; weak D call: TRBD1 (6 bases). CDR1 SQVTM and CDR2 ANQGSEA come from the germline V gene. The CDR3 spans 11 residues. The CDR3 sequence is CSVGQMDEQYF. DNA for the CDR3: TGTAGCGTTGGACAGATGGACGAGCAGTACTTC.